These 18 T cell receptor beta chains were sequenced from one sample in a study of vaccination and CD4 T cells after COVID-19. The antigens for these receptors are not known. Treatment in this sample: roughly 11-day PBMC culture with coronavirus spike peptide pools or control peptides (ViraFEST assay). Cultured CD4+ T cell DNA was sequenced using the Oncomine TCR Beta short-read assay. TCRdb recomputed calls from the PCR reads with MiXCR, one row per CDR3 protein. The sample shows just under 9,000 distinct CDR3 sequences, approximately 60% of them seen only once. Sequencing was carried out using CD4+ T cells from blood, cultured in vitro. These receptors all come from a human donor who had recovered from COVID-19.

The chain has TRBV10-1 and TRBJ1-5, with D unclear. The CDR3 has 13 amino acids. CDR1 and CDR2 from the germline V gene are WNHNN and SYGVQD (reference sequence). Trimming pared 2 bases from V and 4 bases from J, leaving 6 bases between. The CDR3 coding sequence is TGCGCCAGCAGTGAGACATTGAATCAGCCCCAGCATTTT. This encodes CASSETLNQPQHF.

This clonotype appeared a few times. J is TRBJ2-5 and V is TRBV14; maybe TRBD2 (6 bases). The V gene lost 1 base and the J gene lost 6 bases, with 9 bases spanning the gap. This CDR3 is 13 amino acids long. The germline gives CDR1 SGHDN, CDR2 FVKESK. In nucleotides, the CDR3 is TGTGCCAGCAGCCAAGGTCTAGCGCAGACCCAGTACTTC. Residues: CASSQGLAQTQYF.

The CDR3 spells CASLVQGTGQPQHF. DNA for the CDR3: TGTGCCAGCCTCGTACAGGGCACGGGTCAGCCCCAGCATTTT. The V call is TRBV5-8, the J call TRBJ1-5; possibly TRBD1 for D (6 bases). Germline CDR1 is SGHTS and CDR2 is YDEGEE. Trimming pared 7 bases from V and 6 bases from J, leaving 17 bases between. The CDR3 extends over 14 amino acids.

This chain connects TRBV25-1 to TRBJ1-2; D possibly corresponds to TRBD1 (6 bases). In germline, CDR1 is MGHDK, CDR2 SYGVNS. There are 13 residues in the CDR3. Trimming took off 2 bases at V and 8 bases at J, with 12 bases between the two ends. The CDR3 DNA is TGTGCCAGCAGTGAAGGGGGCCTTCCGGGCTACACCTTC. Its protein is CASSEGGLPGYTF.

V and J are TRBV29-1 and TRBJ1-5; D not certain. There are 13 residues in the CDR3. Trimming took off 8 bases at V and 5 bases at J, with 16 bases between the two ends. Germline-derived CDR1 and CDR2 are SQVTM and ANQGSEA. The CDR3 here is CSRSPQIYQPQHF. DNA for the CDR3: TGCAGCAGGTCCCCTCAAATATATCAGCCCCAGCATTTT.

For the CDR3, the DNA is TGTGCCAGCAGTTATTACAGGAGTCGCAGGGAAACTGAAGCTTTCTTT. It translates to CASSYYRSRRETEAFF. The chain couples TRBV27 to TRBJ1-1; possibly TRBD1 for D (5 bases). CDR3 size: 16 residues. Germline V CDR1 and CDR2: MNHEY, SMNVEV (reference sequence). V dropped 4 bases and J dropped 5 bases, with 20 bases sitting between them.

The chain uses TRBV6-5 and TRBJ2-1; possible D gene TRBD1, 5 bases. The CDR3 spans 14 residues. Trimming shortened V by 2 bases and J by 4 bases, and 9 bases separated the two germline ends. The germline gives CDR1 MNHEY, CDR2 SVGAGI. The CDR3 nucleotides are TGTGCCAGCAGTTACGAAAGGGGTTACAATGAGCAGTTCTTC. Amino acids: CASSYERGYNEQFF.

The rearrangement joins TRBV5-6 to TRBJ1-6; D possibly corresponds to TRBD1 (5 bases). CDR1 SGHDT and CDR2 YYEEEE come from the germline V gene. V lost 4 bases, J lost 7 bases, and 15 bases lay in between. There are 15 residues in the CDR3. DNA for the CDR3: TGTGCCAGCAGCCCACACACAGGTGGCAATTCACCCCTCCACTTT. It codes for CASSPHTGGNSPLHF.

In nucleotides, the CDR3 is TGCAGTGCTGGATTTGGTACTAGCGGGGGTCTAGAGACCCAGTACTTC. This encodes CSAGFGTSGGLETQYF. The J gene is TRBJ2-5, the V gene TRBV20-1; 11 bases line up with TRBD2. CDR3 length equals 16 residues. The ends lost 5 bases at V and 4 bases at J; junction bases unmatched: 12. CDR1 is DFQATT and CDR2 is SNEGSKA in the germline V gene (reference sequence).

The chain links TRBV5-1 to TRBJ2-5; perhaps D is TRBD1 or TRBD2 (5 bases each). Trimming stripped 4 bases from V and 5 bases from J, with 15 bases between. CDR3 length: 14 residues. The V gene's germline CDR1 is SGHRS and CDR2 YFSETQ. In DNA, the CDR3 is TGCGCCAGCAGCCGAAGGGGAGTCGACGAGACCCAGTACTTC. It codes for CASSRRGVDETQYF.

This clonotype has only a few counts. The J gene is TRBJ1-5, the V gene TRBV20-1, with TRBD1 identical over 8 bases. CDR1 and CDR2 (germline): DFQATT, SNEGSKA (reference sequence). V lost 1 base, J lost 9 bases, and 11 bases stayed unmatched. The CDR3 sequence is 15 residues long. The CDR3 region has the DNA TGCAGTGCTAGAGTTAATTCAGGGGGCGAGGGGCCCCAGCATTTT. It encodes CSARVNSGGEGPQHF.

In this sample, this clonotype turned up once. This chain uses TRBV14 with TRBJ2-3, with D unresolved. The CDR3 extends over 15 amino acids. The germline CDR1 and CDR2 sequences are SGHDN and FVKESK. V was shortened by 1 base and J by 0 bases, with 8 bases between the two germline ends. CDR3 bases: TGTGCCAGCAGCCAAGGGGCAGTTAGCACAGATACGCAGTATTTT. Translation: CASSQGAVSTDTQYF. Drawing the rest from reference TRBV14 and TRBJ2-3, the complete variable domain is EAGVTQFPSHSVIEKGQTVTLRCDPISGHDNLYWYRRVMGKEIKFLLHFVKESKQDESGMPNNRFLAERTGGTYSTLKVQPAELEDSGVYFCASSQGAVSTDTQYFGPGTRLTVL.

Only a few counts were recorded for this clonotype. The chain employs TRBV19 and TRBJ1-2; D uncertain. CDR1 LNHDA and CDR2 SQIVND come from the germline V gene (reference sequence). The germline V and J ends were trimmed by 7 bases and 2 bases, with 11 bases remaining between them. This CDR3 contains 13 residues. CDR3 DNA sequence: TGTGCCAGTAATGGTTTGGGGAACTATGGCTACACCTTC. It yields the protein CASNGLGNYGYTF.

The genes are TRBV20-1 and TRBJ2-2; D is ambiguous. This CDR3 spans 14 amino acids. Germline-derived CDR1 and CDR2 are DFQATT and SNEGSKA (reference sequence). V shed 5 bases and J shed 1 base, with 11 bases lying between them. CDR3 residues: CSAPVYGNTGELFF. The CDR3 nucleotides read TGCAGTGCTCCTGTTTATGGGAACACCGGGGAGCTGTTTTTT.

There are a few counts of this clonotype. The V gene is TRBV20-1, the J gene TRBJ1-3, with TRBD1 identical over 7 bases. CDR1 DFQATT and CDR2 SNEGSKA come from the germline V gene (reference sequence). CDR3 length: 14 amino acids. The V gene end was trimmed by 1 base and the J gene end by 0 bases; junction bases not matched to a gene: 0. The CDR3 sequence is CSARAGGSGNTIYF. The CDR3 nucleotides are TGCAGTGCTAGAGCAGGGGGCTCTGGAAACACCATATATTTT.

The chain links TRBV19 to TRBJ2-3; 7 bases fit TRBD1. With 8 bases clipped from V and 4 bases from J, the junction kept 9 bases outside the gene matches. Germline V gene data show CDR1 as LNHDA and CDR2 as SQIVND (reference sequence). The CDR3 spans 14 residues. CDR3 sequence reads: CASDQGVVPDTQYF. DNA of the CDR3: TGTGCCAGTGATCAGGGGGTAGTACCAGATACGCAGTATTTT.

This clonotype has a handful of counts. The V call is TRBV7-9, the J call TRBJ2-7, with 13 positions matching TRBD2. V was clipped by 5 bases and J by 2 bases; unmatched bases: 9. From germline, CDR1 is SEHNR and CDR2 FQNEAQ (reference sequence). The CDR3 contains 17 residues. CDR3 sequence (DNA): TGTGCCAGCAGCCCAACCCTCACTAGCGGGAGGGCCTACGAGCAGTACTTC. It is translated as CASSPTLTSGRAYEQYF.

The chain uses TRBV2 and TRBJ1-2, with TRBD1 identical over 8 bases. CDR1 is SNHLY and CDR2 is FYNNEI in the germline V gene. The CDR3 covers 14 residues. V dropped 3 bases and J dropped 7; count of bases not matched to a gene: 7. CDR3 sequence reads: CASSEFRTGTGYTF. For the CDR3, the DNA is TGTGCCAGCAGTGAGTTCCGGACAGGGACTGGCTACACCTTC.